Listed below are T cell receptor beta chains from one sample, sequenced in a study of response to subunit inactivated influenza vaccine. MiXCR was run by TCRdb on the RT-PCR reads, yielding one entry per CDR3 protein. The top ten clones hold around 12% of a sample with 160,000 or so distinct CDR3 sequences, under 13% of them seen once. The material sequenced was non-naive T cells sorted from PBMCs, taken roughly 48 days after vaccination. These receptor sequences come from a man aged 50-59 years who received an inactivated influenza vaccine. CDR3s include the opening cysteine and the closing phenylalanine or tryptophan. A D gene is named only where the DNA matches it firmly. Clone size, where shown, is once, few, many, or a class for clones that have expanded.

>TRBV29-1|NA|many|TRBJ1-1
CSVERALNTEAFF
TGCAGCGTTGAGAGAGCTTTGAACACTGAAGCTTTCTTT
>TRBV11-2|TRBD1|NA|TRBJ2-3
CASSQGQGADTQYF
TGTGCCAGCAGCCAGGGACAGGGAGCAGATACGCAGTATTTT
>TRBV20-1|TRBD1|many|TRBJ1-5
CSARDTRTGGTQPQHF
TGCAGTGCTAGAGATACGAGGACAGGGGGTACTCAGCCCCAGCATTTT
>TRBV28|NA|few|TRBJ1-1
CASSPPDGWGTEAFF
TGTGCCAGCAGTCCCCCGGACGGTTGGGGGACTGAAGCTTTCTTT
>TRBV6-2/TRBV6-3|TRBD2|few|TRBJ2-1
CASSNGLGTNEQFF
TGTGCCAGCAGTAACGGACTAGGGACGAATGAGCAGTTCTTC
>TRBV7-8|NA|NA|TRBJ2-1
CASSPHGGAGNEQFF
TGTGCCAGCAGCCCCCACGGGGGCGCAGGGAATGAGCAGTTCTTC
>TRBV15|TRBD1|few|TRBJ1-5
CATREPPGQANQPQHF
TGTGCCACCAGGGAACCACCGGGACAGGCCAATCAGCCCCAGCATTTT
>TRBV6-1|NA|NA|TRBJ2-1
CASSEAGAPYNEQFF
TGTGCCAGCAGTGAAGCGGGAGCCCCCTACAATGAGCAGTTCTTC
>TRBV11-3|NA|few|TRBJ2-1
CASSSPLAEGDNEQFF
TGTGCCAGCAGCTCACCCCTAGCGGAGGGGGACAATGAGCAGTTCTTC
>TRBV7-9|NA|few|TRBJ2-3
CASSLGGIWDTQYF
TGTGCCAGCAGCTTAGGAGGTATCTGGGATACGCAGTATTTT
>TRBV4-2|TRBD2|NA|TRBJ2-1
CASSHPGLANEQFF
TGTGCCAGCAGCCACCCTGGACTAGCCAATGAGCAGTTCTTC
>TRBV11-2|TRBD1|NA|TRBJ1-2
CASSSDRGNGYTF
TGTGCCAGCAGCTCGGACAGGGGTAATGGCTACACCTTC
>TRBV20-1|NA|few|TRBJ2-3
CSASYRGERTDTQYF
TGCAGTGCTAGTTATCGCGGGGAAAGGACAGATACGCAGTATTTT
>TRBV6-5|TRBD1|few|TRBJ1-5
CASSTRQGNQPQHF
TGTGCCAGCAGTACACGACAGGGGAATCAGCCCCAGCATTTT
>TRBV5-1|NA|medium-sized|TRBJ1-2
CASSLEQGYGYTF
TGCGCCAGCAGCTTGGAGCAGGGCTATGGCTACACCTTC
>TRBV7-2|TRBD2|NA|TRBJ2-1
CASSVRTSGSSENEQFF
TGTGCCAGCAGCGTTCGGACTAGCGGGAGCAGTGAGAATGAGCAGTTCTTC
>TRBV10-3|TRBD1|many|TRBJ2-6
CAISGGQGRSGANVLTF
TGTGCCATCAGTGGGGGACAGGGGCGCTCTGGGGCCAACGTCCTGACTTTC
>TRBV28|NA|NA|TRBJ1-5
CASSQMKPQHF
TGTGCCAGCAGTCAAATGAAGCCCCAGCATTTT
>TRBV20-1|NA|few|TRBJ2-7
CSAREAASEQYF
TGCAGTGCTAGAGAGGCAGCGAGCGAGCAGTACTTC